This T cell receptor (beta chain) was sequenced for a study of shared clonotypes between healthy human individuals. The assay was carried out at the deep level. The authors split each subset's genomic DNA evenly across several immunoSEQ plates. Generated by immunoSEQ multiplex PCR, the TCRdb table keeps only in-frame clones and is missing some. The sample records about 680,000 clones, less than 80% being singletons. This clone was found once. The clonotype was recovered from a young woman in good health. Sequenced material: memory CD4+ T cells sorted from blood. Subset noted: CD45RA-negative fraction.

CDR3 bases: TGTGCCAGCAGCTTAAGGCGTCTAGCGGGAGTTCAAGAGACCCAGTACTTC. It yields the protein CASSLRRLAGVQETQYF. The V and J genes are TRBV7-2 and TRBJ2-5, with 10 bases aligning to TRBD2. The germline CDR1 and CDR2 sequences are SGHTA and FQGNSA. Losses at the gene ends were 2 bases for V and 2 bases for J; bases not matched to a gene: 8. The CDR3 loop spans 17 amino acids.